The 3 T cell receptor beta chains below all came from one sample that was sequenced in a study of control samples from healthy donors and cancer patients. TCRdb's table, derived via immunoSEQ multiplex PCR, lists solely in-frame clones and lacks some. The sample lists about 29,000 clones, approximately 90% occurring once. The specimen was formalin-fixed, paraffin-embedded tissue. The receptor source for this set is a female donor with melanoma.

CDR3 sequence reads: CASSLAFTSGKDEQFF. In DNA form, the CDR3 reads TGTGCCAGCAGCTTGGCCTTTACTAGCGGGAAAGATGAGCAGTTCTTC. The chain couples TRBV5-4 to TRBJ2-1; TRBD2 aligns across 10 bases. The germline V gene encodes CDR1 SGHNT and CDR2 YYREEE (reference sequence). The CDR3 is 16 residues long. The junction had 8 bases not matched to a gene; V was cut back by 0 bases and J by 8 bases.

The genes are TRBV24-1 and TRBJ2-1; no clear D gene. Per germline, CDR1 KGHDR and CDR2 SFDVKD. The CDR3 is 14 amino acids. The V end lost 2 bases, the J end lost 0 bases, and 4 bases lay between the germline ends. CDR3 in DNA: TGTGCCACCAGTGATTCCAGCTCCTACAATGAGCAGTTCTTC. It specifies CATSDSSSYNEQFF.

This chain connects TRBV13 to TRBJ1-1; possible D gene TRBD1, 5 bases. Trimming stripped 2 bases from V and 8 bases from J, with 12 bases between. Germline CDR1 and CDR2: PRHDT and FYEKMQ (reference sequence). This CDR3 is 13 amino acids long. CDR3 sequence (DNA): TGTGCCAGCAGCTTATTAGGGGTCCGCGAAGCTTTCTTT. Translated, it gives CASSLLGVREAFF.